This section outlines one T cell receptor beta chain sequence together with its context. This sample was included in a study of shared clonotypes between healthy human individuals. Study details: The composition of the donors was a couple of women and a few men aged 18 to 49.

Sequencing was performed with immunoSEQ multiplex PCR; in TCRdb, only in-frame clones are kept and a portion is missing. The repertoire consists of 2,500,000 or so clones, with roughly 92% occurring once and the leading ten covering roughly 0.34%. V was cut by 1 base and J by 5 bases, with 6 bases left in between. Germline V gives CDR1 SGHAT, CDR2 FQDESV (reference sequence). The CDR3 extends over 12 amino acids. The sequenced sample was naive CD4+ T cells from PBMCs. Subset noted: CD45RA+ positively selected. The source is a man aged 18 to 30 in good health. Some clones in this sample may be carry-over from other donors' samples. The genes are TRBV11-1 and TRBJ2-7; no definite D call. CDR3 loop: CASSLGQHEQYF. DNA for the CDR3: TGTGCCAGCAGCTTAGGGCAGCACGAGCAGTACTTC.